A selection of T cell receptor beta chains follows, all from one sample in a study of T cell responses to AZD1222 COVID-19 vaccine. Sequencing was performed with immunoSEQ multiplex PCR; in TCRdb, only in-frame clones are kept and a portion is missing. The sample yields 200,000 or so clones, 75% to 90% seen once. Sequenced here: peripheral blood, sampled on day 0 of MenACWY control vaccination. These TCRs come from an adult in good health. Each CDR3 is given with its conserved first and last residue. The D gene is left open where the match is weak. Rows may omit the clone size; those that give it use once, few, many or a size class.

V: TRBV18
D: NA
length: 16
size: NA
J: TRBJ2-5
DNA: TGTGCCAGCTCACCTTCCGCGGCGGGGTCCCAAGAGACCCAGTACTTC
CDR3: CASSPSAAGSQETQYF

V: TRBV2
D: NA
length: 17
size: NA
J: TRBJ1-6
DNA: TGTGCCAGCAGTGAAAGTTTGAGGGGATCGTCCAATTCACCCCTCCACTTT
CDR3: CASSESLRGSSNSPLHF

V: TRBV3-1/TRBV3-2
D: NA
length: 12
size: NA
J: TRBJ2-5
DNA: TGTGCCAGCAGCCATGGTCGGGAGACCCAGTACTTC
CDR3: CASSHGRETQYF

V: TRBV19
D: TRBD1
length: 15
size: NA
J: TRBJ1-5
DNA: TGTGCCAGTAGACCGGGACAGGGAAGCAATCAGCCCCAGCATTTT
CDR3: CASRPGQGSNQPQHF

V: TRBV3-1/TRBV3-2
D: TRBD2
length: 15
size: NA
J: TRBJ2-7
DNA: TGTGCCAGCAGCCAAGTTAGCGGGGGGGGCTACGAGCAGTACTTC
CDR3: CASSQVSGGGYEQYF

V: TRBV28
D: TRBD1
length: 16
size: NA
J: TRBJ1-5
DNA: TGTGCCAGCAGCCCCGGGACAGGGGCGATAAATCAGCCCCAGCATTTT
CDR3: CASSPGTGAINQPQHF

V: TRBV10-3
D: NA
length: 12
size: NA
J: TRBJ1-2
DNA: TGTGCCTCGGCGGGGGATGACTATGGCTACACCTTC
CDR3: CASAGDDYGYTF

V: TRBV3-1/TRBV3-2
D: NA
length: 12
size: few
J: TRBJ2-1
DNA: TGTGCCAGCAGGAAATTCGGGGATGAGCAGTTCTTC
CDR3: CASRKFGDEQFF

V: TRBV27
D: NA
length: 16
size: few
J: TRBJ1-6
DNA: TGTGCCAGCAGTTCCCCGGGCAGCTCCTATAATTCACCCCTCCACTTT
CDR3: CASSSPGSSYNSPLHF

V: TRBV6-5
D: NA
length: 16
size: NA
J: TRBJ1-1
DNA: TGTGCCAGCAGTTACACGCAGGGTAATTGGGGAACTGAAGCTTTCTTT
CDR3: CASSYTQGNWGTEAFF

V: TRBV2
D: TRBD2
length: 15
size: NA
J: TRBJ2-7
DNA: TGTGCCAGCAGTGAAGGGGGTAGCGGGAGGAACGAGCAGTACTTC
CDR3: CASSEGGSGRNEQYF

V: TRBV5-1
D: NA
length: 13
size: NA
J: TRBJ2-5
DNA: TGCGCCAGCAGCTTGGACGTTGGTGAGACCCAGTACTTC
CDR3: CASSLDVGETQYF

V: TRBV18
D: NA
length: 13
size: NA
J: TRBJ1-2
DNA: TGTGCCAGCTCACCACCTGGGGGGGGTGGCTACACCTTC
CDR3: CASSPPGGGGYTF

V: TRBV7-9
D: TRBD1
length: 12
size: NA
J: TRBJ2-7
DNA: TGTGCCAGCGGGACAGGTAACTACGAGCAGTACTTC
CDR3: CASGTGNYEQYF

V: TRBV5-1
D: TRBD1
length: 16
size: few
J: TRBJ2-7
DNA: TGCGCCAGCAGCTTCACAACCGGGACAGACCGGGGTCAGCAGTACTTC
CDR3: CASSFTTGTDRGQQYF

V: TRBV28
D: TRBD2
length: 17
size: once
J: TRBJ2-1
DNA: TGTGCCGGCTCTAGCGGGAGGGCCCTGGGGTCCTACAATGAGCAGTTCTTC
CDR3: CAGSSGRALGSYNEQFF

V: TRBV27
D: TRBD1
length: 14
size: NA
J: TRBJ1-4
DNA: TGTGCCACAAGACAGGGGGCGGCTAATGAAAAACTGTTTTTT
CDR3: CATRQGAANEKLFF

V: TRBV9
D: TRBD1
length: 16
size: NA
J: TRBJ1-4
DNA: TGTGCCAGCAGAGACAGGGGCAATAATAGGGATGAAAAACTGTTTTTT
CDR3: CASRDRGNNRDEKLFF

V: TRBV7-2
D: NA
length: 14
size: NA
J: TRBJ1-3
DNA: TGTGCCAGCAGCTTATCGGGCTCTGGAAACACCATATATTTT
CDR3: CASSLSGSGNTIYF

V: TRBV2
D: NA
length: 11
size: few
J: TRBJ1-6
DNA: TGTGCCAGCACCCCTGATTCACCCCTCCACTTT
CDR3: CASTPDSPLHF

V: TRBV5-4
D: NA
length: 14
size: NA
J: TRBJ2-5
DNA: TGTGCCAGCAGCTTTTCCGGGACCCAAGAGACCCAGTACTTC
CDR3: CASSFSGTQETQYF

V: TRBV27
D: NA
length: 15
size: NA
J: TRBJ1-4
DNA: TGTGCCAGCAGTTTGAGGGGAGGAGCTGGGGAAAAACTGTTTTTT
CDR3: CASSLRGGAGEKLFF

V: TRBV28
D: TRBD2
length: 18
size: NA
J: TRBJ2-3
DNA: TGTGCCAGCAGCTCGACTAGCGGGGACCCTCTCGGCACAGATACGCAGTATTTT
CDR3: CASSSTSGDPLGTDTQYF

V: TRBV15
D: TRBD1
length: 13
size: NA
J: TRBJ1-5
DNA: TGTGCCACAGGGACAGGGGGCACTCAGCCCCAGCATTTT
CDR3: CATGTGGTQPQHF

V: TRBV7-9
D: NA
length: 15
size: NA
J: TRBJ2-5
DNA: TGTGCCAGCAGCTTTATCCCGGAGCCAGGGGAGACCCAGTACTTC
CDR3: CASSFIPEPGETQYF

V: TRBV2
D: NA
length: 12
size: few
J: TRBJ1-2
DNA: TGTGCCAGCAGTGACAGTGCCTATGGCTACACCTTC
CDR3: CASSDSAYGYTF

V: TRBV5-4
D: NA
length: 12
size: NA
J: TRBJ1-2
DNA: TGTGCCAGCAGCTCCGACAGTGGTGGCTACACCTTC
CDR3: CASSSDSGGYTF

V: TRBV28
D: NA
length: 12
size: NA
J: TRBJ1-5
DNA: TGTGCCACCAGAGTGGGGAGTTTGCCCCAGCATTTT
CDR3: CATRVGSLPQHF

V: TRBV28
D: TRBD1
length: 14
size: NA
J: TRBJ1-5
DNA: TGTGCCAGCAGGGGACAGGGGCCCAATCAGCCCCAGCATTTT
CDR3: CASRGQGPNQPQHF

V: TRBV5-1
D: NA
length: 13
size: NA
J: TRBJ2-7
DNA: TGCGCCAGCAGCTTTACAGGGTCCTACGAGCAGTACTTC
CDR3: CASSFTGSYEQYF